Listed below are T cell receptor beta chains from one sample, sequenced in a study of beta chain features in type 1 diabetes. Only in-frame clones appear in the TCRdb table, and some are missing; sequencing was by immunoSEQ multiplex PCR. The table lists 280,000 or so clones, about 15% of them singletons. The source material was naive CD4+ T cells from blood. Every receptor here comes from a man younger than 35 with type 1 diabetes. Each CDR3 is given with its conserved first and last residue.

CDR3: CASSSLGTSSYNEQFF
J: TRBJ2-1
V: TRBV28

CDR3: CASSPDPEDRAEAFF
J: TRBJ1-1
V: TRBV5-1

CDR3: CAVNNPGQRYGYTF
J: TRBJ1-2
V: TRBV28

CDR3: CASRGTFSTDTQYF
J: TRBJ2-3
V: TRBV28

CDR3: CASSVGSGGYALQFF
J: TRBJ2-1
V: TRBV9

CDR3: CASSITGVDTQYF
J: TRBJ2-3
V: TRBV5-4

CDR3: CAWSLRGQGSNQPQHF
J: TRBJ1-5
V: TRBV30

CDR3: CASSTGALNHQPQHF
J: TRBJ1-5
V: TRBV6-5

CDR3: CSARESNEQYF
J: TRBJ2-7
V: TRBV20-1

CDR3: CASSPSGLRETQYF
J: TRBJ2-5
V: TRBV19

CDR3: CASSSGDRAGVYEQYF
J: TRBJ2-7
V: TRBV7-6

CDR3: CAWSGGGGGETQYF
J: TRBJ2-5
V: TRBV30

CDR3: CASSQDYGYTF
J: TRBJ1-2
V: TRBV2